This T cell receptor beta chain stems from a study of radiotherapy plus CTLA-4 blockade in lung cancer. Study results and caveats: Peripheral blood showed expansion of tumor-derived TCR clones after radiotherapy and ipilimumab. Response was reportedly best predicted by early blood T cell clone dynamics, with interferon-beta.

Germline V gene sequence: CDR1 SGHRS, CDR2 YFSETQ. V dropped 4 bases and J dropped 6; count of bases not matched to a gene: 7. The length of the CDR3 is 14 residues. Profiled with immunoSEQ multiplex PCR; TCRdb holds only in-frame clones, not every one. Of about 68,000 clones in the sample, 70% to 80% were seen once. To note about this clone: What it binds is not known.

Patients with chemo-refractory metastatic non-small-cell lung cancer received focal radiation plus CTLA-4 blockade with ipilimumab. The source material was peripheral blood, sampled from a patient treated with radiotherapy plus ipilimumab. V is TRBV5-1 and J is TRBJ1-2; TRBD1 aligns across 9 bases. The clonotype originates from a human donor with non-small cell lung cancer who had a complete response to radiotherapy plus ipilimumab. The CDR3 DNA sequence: TGCGCCAGCAGCCCACGACAGGGGGGGAATGGCTACACCTTC. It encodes CASSPRQGGNGYTF.